The 26 T cell receptor beta chains below all came from one sample that was sequenced in a study of T cell responses to AZD1222 COVID-19 vaccine. TCRdb keeps only in-frame clones here, not all; method: immunoSEQ multiplex PCR. The sample contains about 140,000 clones, around 88% of which appear only once. Sequencing used peripheral blood, obtained on day 0 of AZD1222 vaccination. The receptors come from an adult in good health.

This chain links TRBV9 with TRBJ1-2, with 9 bases fitting TRBD1. The CDR3 is made up of 14 amino acids. CDR1 and CDR2 from the germline V gene are SGDLS and YYNGEE. After removal of 3 bases from V and 8 bases from J, the junction contained 8 bases not matched to a gene. CDR3 DNA: TGTGCCAGCAGCGAGGGGACAGGGCCCCGGGGCTACACCTTC. Amino acids: CASSEGTGPRGYTF.

The rearrangement uses TRBV10-3 and TRBJ2-7, with D unclear. This CDR3 spans 16 amino acids. Germline CDR1 and CDR2: ENHRY and SYGVKD. The V and J ends lost 0 bases and 1 base respectively, with 13 bases between them. This CDR3 reads CAISESGKGVSYEQYF. CDR3 nucleotide sequence: TGTGCCATCAGTGAGTCAGGTAAAGGAGTTTCCTACGAGCAGTACTTC.

The V and J genes are TRBV6-1 and TRBJ2-3, with D hard to call. The CDR3 is made up of 13 amino acids. The germline V and J ends were trimmed by 0 bases and 5 bases, with 6 bases remaining between them. Germline-derived CDR1 and CDR2 are MNHNS and SASEGT. In DNA form, the CDR3 reads TGTGCCAGCAGTGAAGCGCGCTTAGATACGCAGTATTTT. Translation: CASSEARLDTQYF.

V gene TRBV4-1 combines with J gene TRBJ1-2; D might be TRBD1 (6 bases). The V gene's germline CDR1 is MGHRA and CDR2 YSYEKL. The CDR3 covers 17 residues. V shed 1 base and J shed 3 bases, with 18 bases lying between them. The CDR3 DNA follows: TGCGCCAGCAGCCAAGGAGGAGGGGGGTCTCTTTACTATGGCTACACCTTC. The encoded protein is CASSQGGGGSLYYGYTF.

This clone appeared a single time. CDR3 region: CASSLYSGGGFDEQFF. The CDR3 DNA reads TGTGCCAGCAGCTTGTATTCAGGGGGCGGTTTTGATGAGCAGTTCTTC. V is TRBV5-5 and J is TRBJ2-1; 8 bases fit TRBD1. The CDR3 sequence is 16 residues long. CDR1 is SGHKS, CDR2 YYEKEE, per germline (reference sequence). V shed 1 base, J shed 8 bases, and the junction held 11 bases outside the gene matches.

The chain uses TRBV10-1 and TRBJ1-1, with 7 bases aligning to TRBD1. Germline V gene lookup returns CDR1 WNHNN and CDR2 SYGVQD (reference sequence). This CDR3 has 13 amino acids. V lost 7 bases to trimming and J lost 2 bases; unmatched junction nucleotides: 4. This chain's CDR3 is CASKRDSNTEAFF. In DNA, the CDR3 is TGCGCCAGCAAACGGGACAGCAACACTGAAGCTTTCTTT.

V is TRBV7-9 and J is TRBJ2-7, with TRBD2 as a possible D gene (5 bases). This CDR3 is built from 13 residues. CDR1 and CDR2 from the germline V gene are SEHNR and FQNEAQ (reference sequence). The V gene lost 5 bases and the J gene lost 5 bases, with 13 bases spanning the gap. The CDR3 is CASSPTEEDEQYF. The DNA for the CDR3 is TGTGCCAGCAGCCCAACGGAGGAGGACGAGCAGTACTTC.

The chain employs TRBV27 and TRBJ2-3; 9 positions agree with TRBD2. Germline V gene lookup returns CDR1 MNHEY and CDR2 SMNVEV (reference sequence). The V gene end was trimmed by 2 bases and the J gene end by 0 bases; junction bases not matched to a gene: 9. The CDR3 has 18 residues. CDR3 nucleotide sequence: TGTGCCAGCAGTTTAGGGGGGACTAGCCATCTAAGCACAGATACGCAGTATTTT. This encodes CASSLGGTSHLSTDTQYF.

The rearrangement links TRBV7-9 to TRBJ1-2, with 7 bases lining up with TRBD1. This CDR3 spans 15 amino acids. V dropped 5 bases and J dropped 4; count of bases not matched to a gene: 10. The germline V gene has CDR1 SEHNR and CDR2 FQNEAQ (reference sequence). The CDR3 is CASSDRDRSPYGYTF. The CDR3 DNA follows: TGTGCCAGCAGCGACCGGGACAGAAGTCCCTATGGCTACACCTTC. Drawing the rest from reference TRBV7-9 and TRBJ1-2, the complete variable domain is DTGVSQNPRHKITKRGQNVTFRCDPISEHNRLYWYRQTLGQGPEFLTYFQNEAQLEKSRLLSDRFSAERPKGSFSTLEIQRTEQGDSAMYLCASSDRDRSPYGYTFGSGTRLTVV.

The chain has TRBV6-5 and TRBJ2-1; TRBD2 might be the D (5 bases). This CDR3 is 13 amino acids long. V was clipped by 6 bases and J by 3 bases, with 9 bases between them. CDR1 and CDR2 from the germline V gene are MNHEY and SVGAGI. CDR3 protein: CASSEGVYNEQFF. CDR3 in DNA: TGTGCCAGCAGCGAGGGAGTCTACAATGAGCAGTTCTTC.

The V and J genes are TRBV6-5 and TRBJ2-1; D remains unclear. The CDR3 length is 14 residues. Trimming stripped 3 bases from V and 6 bases from J, with 12 bases between. Looked up from germline, CDR1 is MNHEY and CDR2 is SVGAGI. This chain's CDR3 is CASSYFSRTNEQFF. The CDR3 bases are TGTGCCAGCAGTTATTTTAGCCGAACCAATGAGCAGTTCTTC.

The chain couples TRBV28 to TRBJ1-5, with 8 bases identical to TRBD1. The ends lost 6 bases at V and 4 bases at J; junction bases unmatched: 5. Germline loops: CDR1 MDHEN, CDR2 SYDVKM. The CDR3 is 14 amino acids. The CDR3 DNA follows: TGTGCCAGCAGACCGACAGGGGTGAATCAGCCCCAGCATTTT. It specifies CASRPTGVNQPQHF.

The J gene is TRBJ1-6, the V gene TRBV30; 7 nucleotides align to TRBD1. The length of the CDR3 is 17 residues. V lost 4 bases to trimming and J lost 0 bases; unmatched junction nucleotides: 9. CDR1 GTSNPN and CDR2 SVGIG come from the germline V gene (reference sequence). This CDR3 is CAWNRDSQISYNSPLHF. The CDR3 nucleotides read TGTGCCTGGAACCGGGACAGTCAAATCTCCTATAATTCACCCCTCCACTTT.

The chain employs TRBV6-2 or TRBV6-3 and TRBJ1-5; D may be TRBD1 (5 bases). The CDR3 runs to 19 residues. V shed 1 base and J shed 4 bases, with 23 bases lying between them. The V gene's germline CDR1 is MNHEY and CDR2 SVGEGT. The CDR3 protein is CASSYLSGERRRVNQPQHF. The CDR3 nucleotides are TGTGCCAGCAGTTACTTATCCGGTGAAAGACGCAGGGTAAATCAGCCCCAGCATTTT.

The genes are TRBV29-1 and TRBJ2-5; 10 bases are a match to TRBD1. V was pared by 4 bases and J by 7 bases, with 6 bases of the junction left unmatched. The CDR3 contains 13 residues. Germline lookup yields CDR1 SQVTM and CDR2 ANQGSEA. CDR3 residues: CSVVTGGAGTQYF. CDR3 nucleotide sequence: TGCAGCGTTGTGACAGGGGGCGCGGGGACCCAGTACTTC.

This chain joins TRBV3-1 (or the pseudogene TRBV3-2) and TRBJ1-3, with TRBD1 as a possible D gene (5 bases). The germline gives CDR1 LGHDT, CDR2 YNNKEL (reference sequence). With 2 bases removed from V and 0 bases from J, the gap between germline ends came to 8 bases. The CDR3 is 15 residues long. CDR3 loop: CASSQSTVSGNTIYF. The CDR3 bases are TGTGCCAGCAGCCAATCGACAGTCTCTGGAAACACCATATATTTT.

This clone showed up just once. In nucleotides, the CDR3 is TGTGCCAGCAGTATACACACTAGCAGAGTAACCTACAATGAGCAGTTCTTC. Amino acid sequence: CASSIHTSRVTYNEQFF. This chain links TRBV27 with TRBJ2-1, with D possibly TRBD2 on 6 matching bases. Germline-derived CDR1 and CDR2 are MNHEY and SMNVEV (reference sequence). V was clipped by 5 bases and J by 2 bases, with 19 bases between them. The CDR3 runs 17 residues.

This clone was recorded a few times. This chain connects TRBV5-1 to TRBJ2-2, with 8 bases identical to TRBD2. CDR1 is SGHRS, CDR2 YFSETQ, per germline. The CDR3 runs 14 residues. The junction had 3 bases not matched to a gene; V was cut back by 2 bases and J by 6 bases. The CDR3 DNA is TGCGCCAGCAGCTTAGCGGGAGCCCCCGGGGAGCTGTTTTTT. As protein: CASSLAGAPGELFF.

The rearrangement uses TRBV24-1 and TRBJ1-2; 9 positions agree with TRBD1. The CDR3 is 16 amino acids. With V trimmed by 2 bases and J by 8 bases, 11 bases remained unmatched. Germline V CDR1 and CDR2: KGHDR, SFDVKD. The CDR3 coding sequence is TGTGCCACCAGTGATTCGCAAGGGACAGGGCGTTTGGGCTACACCTTC. It specifies CATSDSQGTGRLGYTF.

The gene calls are TRBV30 and TRBJ2-5; D gene uncertain. The V gene lost 0 bases and the J gene lost 5 bases, with 7 bases spanning the gap. Germline assignment: CDR1 GTSNPN and CDR2 SVGIG (reference sequence). The CDR3 spans 12 residues. In DNA form, the CDR3 reads TGTGCCTGGAGTGTACTGCGGGAGACCCAGTACTTC. This translates into CAWSVLRETQYF.

The chain is built from TRBV5-5 and TRBJ1-1; D call uncertain. Trimming left V 3 bases short and J 1 base short, with 7 bases between. The CDR3 runs 13 residues. The germline gives CDR1 SGHKS, CDR2 YYEKEE (reference sequence). CDR3 protein: CASSSDPNTEAFF. For the CDR3, the DNA is TGTGCCAGCAGCTCCGACCCGAACACTGAAGCTTTCTTT. The variable domain in full, completed from reference TRBV5-5 and TRBJ1-1, reads DAGVTQSPTHLIKTRGQQVTLRCSPISGHKSVSWYQQVLGQGPQFIFQYYEKEERGRGNFPDRFSARQFPNYSSELNVNALLLGDSALYLCASSSDPNTEAFFGQGTRLTVV.

V and J are TRBV19 and TRBJ1-1, with 9 bases that match TRBD1. The CDR3 spans 17 residues. Per germline, CDR1 LNHDA and CDR2 SQIVND (reference sequence). The junction had 9 bases not matched to a gene; V was cut back by 4 bases and J by 0 bases. The CDR3 is CASSTKTGGRMNTEAFF. The CDR3 DNA is TGTGCCAGTAGTACAAAGACAGGGGGGCGGATGAACACTGAAGCTTTCTTT. The full variable domain, completed using reference TRBV19 and TRBJ1-1, is DGGITQSPKYLFRKEGQNVTLSCEQNLNHDAMYWYRQDPGQGLRLIYYSQIVNDFQKGDIAEGYSVSREKKESFPLTVTSAQKNPTAFYLCASSTKTGGRMNTEAFFGQGTRLTVV.

The rearrangement links TRBV18 to TRBJ1-5, with unresolved D. Germline loops: CDR1 KGHSH, CDR2 LQKENI. V lost 3 bases and J 5 bases, leaving 11 bases between the germline ends. The CDR3 spans 14 residues. This chain's CDR3 is CASSPRIGDQPQHF. CDR3 in DNA: TGTGCCAGCTCACCCAGGATCGGAGATCAGCCCCAGCATTTT.

The chain uses TRBV7-8 and TRBJ2-1; 14 bases are shared with TRBD2. Trimming removed 2 bases from V and 8 bases from J; junction bases left unmatched: 11. Germline lookup yields CDR1 SGHVS and CDR2 FQNEAQ. This CDR3 contains 18 residues. The CDR3 here is CASSLKGATSGRVYEQFF. The DNA of the CDR3 is TGTGCCAGCAGCTTAAAGGGGGCGACTAGCGGGAGGGTCTATGAGCAGTTCTTC.

This clone was found once. V and J are TRBV9 and TRBJ1-2; D is undetermined. V shed 0 bases and J shed 1 base, with 7 bases lying between them. The CDR3 covers 14 residues. CDR1 and CDR2 (germline): SGDLS, YYNGEE. CDR3 in DNA: TGTGCCAGCAGCGTAGGACAAAATAACTATGGCTACACCTTC. Protein product: CASSVGQNNYGYTF.

This rearrangement joins TRBV6-5 to TRBJ2-7; 14 bases fit TRBD2. J was trimmed by 5 bases and V by 6 bases; bases with no gene match: 3. The CDR3 runs to 14 residues. Germline CDR1 is MNHEY and CDR2 is SVGAGI. The CDR3, as DNA: TGTGCCAGCAGGGGACTAGCGGGAGTCCACGAGCAGTACTTC. It translates to CASRGLAGVHEQYF.